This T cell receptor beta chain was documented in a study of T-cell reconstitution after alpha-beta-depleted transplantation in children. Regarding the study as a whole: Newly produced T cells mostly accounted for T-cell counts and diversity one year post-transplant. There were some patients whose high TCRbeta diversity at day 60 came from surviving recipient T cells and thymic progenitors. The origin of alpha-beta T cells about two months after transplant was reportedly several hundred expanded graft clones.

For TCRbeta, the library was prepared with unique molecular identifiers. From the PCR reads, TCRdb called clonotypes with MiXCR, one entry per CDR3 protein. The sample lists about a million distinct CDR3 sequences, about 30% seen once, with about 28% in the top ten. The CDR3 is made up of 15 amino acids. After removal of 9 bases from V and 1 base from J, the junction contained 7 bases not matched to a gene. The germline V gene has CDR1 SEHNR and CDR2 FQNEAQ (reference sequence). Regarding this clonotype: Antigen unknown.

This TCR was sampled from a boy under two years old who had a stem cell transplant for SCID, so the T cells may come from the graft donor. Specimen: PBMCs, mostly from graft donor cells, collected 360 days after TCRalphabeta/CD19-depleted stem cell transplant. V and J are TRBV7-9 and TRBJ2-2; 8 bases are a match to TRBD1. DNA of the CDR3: TGTGCCAGGACAGGGACAGGCGAGAACACCGGGGAGCTGTTTTTT. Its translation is CARTGTGENTGELFF.